This TCR beta chain comes out of a study of T cells in localized non-small cell lung cancer. Study-level findings and limits: Of the top 100 tumor clones, median 57 were in adjacent lung, some 29 among its top 100. There was an association of higher blood T cell density with longer overall survival. Of the tissues analyzed, uninvolved adjacent lung showed maximal T cell clonality, greater than tumor.

Germline V gene data show CDR1 as SGHVS and CDR2 as FQNEAQ. The CDR3 consists of 19 residues. Trimming took 5 bases from V and 0 from J, leaving 23 bases between them. This clone is medium-sized in the sample. Its antigen remains unidentified. The assay was immunoSEQ multiplex PCR, and TCRdb's table has in-frame clones only and misses some. Altogether tens of thousands of clones are present, roughly 90% being singletons, with the ten largest covering more than 15%. This specimen was peripheral blood, taken before any cancer treatment. This rearrangement joins TRBV7-8 to TRBJ1-3; the D gene is possibly TRBD1 (5 bases). The clonotype comes from a male donor aged 60 or older with stage III squamous cell lung carcinoma. CDR3 sequence: CASSGSESGLSFSGNTIYF. The DNA for the CDR3 is TGTGCCAGCAGCGGCAGTGAATCAGGGCTCTCCTTCTCTGGAAACACCATATATTTT.